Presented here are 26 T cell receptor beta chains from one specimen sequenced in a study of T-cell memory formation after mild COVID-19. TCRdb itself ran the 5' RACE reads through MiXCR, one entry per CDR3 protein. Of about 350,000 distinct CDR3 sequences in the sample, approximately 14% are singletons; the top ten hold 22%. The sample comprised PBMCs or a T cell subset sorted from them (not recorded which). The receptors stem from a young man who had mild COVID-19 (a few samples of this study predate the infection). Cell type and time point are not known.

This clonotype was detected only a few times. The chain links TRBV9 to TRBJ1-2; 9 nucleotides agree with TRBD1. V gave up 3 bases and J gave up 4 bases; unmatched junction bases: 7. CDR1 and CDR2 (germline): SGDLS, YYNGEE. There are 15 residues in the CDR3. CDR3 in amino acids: CASSGQTGGFYGYTF. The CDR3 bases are TGTGCCAGCAGCGGACAGACAGGGGGATTCTATGGCTACACCTTC.

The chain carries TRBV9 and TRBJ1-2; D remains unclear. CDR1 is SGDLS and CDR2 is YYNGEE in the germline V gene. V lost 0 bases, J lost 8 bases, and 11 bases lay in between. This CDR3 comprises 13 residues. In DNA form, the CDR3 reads TGTGCCAGCAGCGTAGTGGACCATAGGGGCTACACCTTC. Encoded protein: CASSVVDHRGYTF.

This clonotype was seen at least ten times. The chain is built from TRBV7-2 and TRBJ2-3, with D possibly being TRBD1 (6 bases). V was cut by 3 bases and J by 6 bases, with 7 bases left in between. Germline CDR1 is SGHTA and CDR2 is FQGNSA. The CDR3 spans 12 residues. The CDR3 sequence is CASSLTGDTQYF. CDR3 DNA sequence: TGTGCCAGCAGCTTGACAGGCGATACGCAGTATTTT.

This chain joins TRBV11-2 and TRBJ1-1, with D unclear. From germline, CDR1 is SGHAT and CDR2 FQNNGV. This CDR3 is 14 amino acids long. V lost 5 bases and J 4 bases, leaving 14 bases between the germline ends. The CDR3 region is CASSTGLRGTEAFF. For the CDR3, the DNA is TGTGCCAGCAGCACCGGACTGAGAGGCACTGAAGCTTTCTTT.

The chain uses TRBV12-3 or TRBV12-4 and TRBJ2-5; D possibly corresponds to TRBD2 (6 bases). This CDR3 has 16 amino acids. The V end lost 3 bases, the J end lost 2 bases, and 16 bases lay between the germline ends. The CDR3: CASSFSLGGSQETQYF. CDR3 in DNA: TGTGCCAGCAGTTTCAGTTTGGGGGGAAGTCAAGAGACCCAGTACTTC.

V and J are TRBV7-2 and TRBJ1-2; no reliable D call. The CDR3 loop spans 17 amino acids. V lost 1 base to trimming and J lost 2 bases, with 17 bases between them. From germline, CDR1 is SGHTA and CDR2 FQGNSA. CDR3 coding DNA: TGTGCCAGCAGCTTAGTTGGTACACCCCGATCCAACTATGGCTACACCTTC. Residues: CASSLVGTPRSNYGYTF. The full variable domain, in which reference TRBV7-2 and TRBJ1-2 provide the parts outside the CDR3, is GAGVSQSPSNKVTEKGKDVELRCDPISGHTALYWYRQSLGQGLEFLIYFQGNSAPDKSGLPSDRFSAERTGGSVSTLTIQRTQQEDSAVYLCASSLVGTPRSNYGYTFGSGTRLTVV.

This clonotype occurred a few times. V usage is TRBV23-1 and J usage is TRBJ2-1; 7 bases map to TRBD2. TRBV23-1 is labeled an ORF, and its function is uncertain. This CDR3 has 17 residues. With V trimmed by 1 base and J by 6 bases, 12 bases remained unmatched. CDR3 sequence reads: CASSQYTKGGVGNEQFF. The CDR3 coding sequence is TGCGCCAGCAGTCAATACACCAAGGGAGGGGTAGGCAATGAGCAGTTCTTC.

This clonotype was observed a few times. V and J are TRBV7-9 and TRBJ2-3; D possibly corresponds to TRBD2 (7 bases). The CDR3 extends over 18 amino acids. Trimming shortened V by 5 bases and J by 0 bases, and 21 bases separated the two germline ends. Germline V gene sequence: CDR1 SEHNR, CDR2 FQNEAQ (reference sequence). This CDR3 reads CASSIRGGSGFSTDTQYF. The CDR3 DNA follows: TGTGCCAGCAGCATCCGCGGGGGCAGCGGGTTTAGCACAGATACGCAGTATTTT. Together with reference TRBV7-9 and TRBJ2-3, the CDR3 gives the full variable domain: DTGVSQNPRHKITKRGQNVTFRCDPISEHNRLYWYRQTLGQGPEFLTYFQNEAQLEKSRLLSDRFSAERPKGSFSTLEIQRTEQGDSAMYLCASSIRGGSGFSTDTQYFGPGTRLTVL.

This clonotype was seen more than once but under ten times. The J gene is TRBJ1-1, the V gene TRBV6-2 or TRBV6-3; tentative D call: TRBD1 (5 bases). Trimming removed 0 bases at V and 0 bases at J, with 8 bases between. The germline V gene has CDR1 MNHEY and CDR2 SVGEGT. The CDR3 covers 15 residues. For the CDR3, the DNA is TGTGCCAGCAGTTACTCGAGGACACTGAACACTGAAGCTTTCTTT. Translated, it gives CASSYSRTLNTEAFF.

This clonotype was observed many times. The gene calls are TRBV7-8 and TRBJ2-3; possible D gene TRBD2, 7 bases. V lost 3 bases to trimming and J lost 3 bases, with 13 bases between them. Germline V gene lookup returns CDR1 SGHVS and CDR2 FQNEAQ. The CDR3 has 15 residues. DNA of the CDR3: TGTGCCAGCAGCTTCGGGGGGCTTGGTACAGATACGCAGTATTTT. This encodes CASSFGGLGTDTQYF.

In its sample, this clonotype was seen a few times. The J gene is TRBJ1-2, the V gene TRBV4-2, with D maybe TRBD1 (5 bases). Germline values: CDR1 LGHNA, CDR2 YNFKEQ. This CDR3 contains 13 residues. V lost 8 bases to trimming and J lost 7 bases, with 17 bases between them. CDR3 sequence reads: CASAGHGTGGYTF. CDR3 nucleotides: TGTGCCAGCGCCGGACACGGGACGGGTGGCTACACCTTC.

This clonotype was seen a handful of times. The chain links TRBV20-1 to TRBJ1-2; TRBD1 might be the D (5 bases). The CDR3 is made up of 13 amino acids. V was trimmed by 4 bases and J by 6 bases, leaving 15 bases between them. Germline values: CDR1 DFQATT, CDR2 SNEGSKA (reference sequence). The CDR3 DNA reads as TGCAGTGCTACCCCGGGGGGGTCTAATGGCTACACCTTC. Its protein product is CSATPGGSNGYTF.

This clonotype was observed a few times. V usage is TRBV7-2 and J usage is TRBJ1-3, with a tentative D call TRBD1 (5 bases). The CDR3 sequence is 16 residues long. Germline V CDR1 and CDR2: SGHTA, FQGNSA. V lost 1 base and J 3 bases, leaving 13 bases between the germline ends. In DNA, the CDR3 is TGTGCCAGCAGCTTAGTGGCCAGGGAATATGGAAACACCATATATTTT. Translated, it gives CASSLVAREYGNTIYF. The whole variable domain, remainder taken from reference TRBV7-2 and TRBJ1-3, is GAGVSQSPSNKVTEKGKDVELRCDPISGHTALYWYRQSLGQGLEFLIYFQGNSAPDKSGLPSDRFSAERTGGSVSTLTIQRTQQEDSAVYLCASSLVAREYGNTIYFGEGSWLTVV.

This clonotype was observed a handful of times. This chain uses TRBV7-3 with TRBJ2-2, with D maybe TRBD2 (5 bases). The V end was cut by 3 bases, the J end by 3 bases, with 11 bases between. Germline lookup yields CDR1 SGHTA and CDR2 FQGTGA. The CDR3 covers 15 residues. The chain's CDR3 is CASSFRDRDTGELFF. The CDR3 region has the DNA TGTGCCAGCAGCTTTCGGGATAGGGACACCGGGGAGCTGTTTTTT.

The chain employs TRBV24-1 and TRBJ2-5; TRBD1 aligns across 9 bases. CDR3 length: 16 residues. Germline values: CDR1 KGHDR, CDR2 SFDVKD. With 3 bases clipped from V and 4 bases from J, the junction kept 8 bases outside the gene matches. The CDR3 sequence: CATSDPSDRGSETQYF. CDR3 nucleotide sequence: TGTGCCACCAGTGATCCCTCGGACAGGGGATCAGAGACCCAGTACTTC.

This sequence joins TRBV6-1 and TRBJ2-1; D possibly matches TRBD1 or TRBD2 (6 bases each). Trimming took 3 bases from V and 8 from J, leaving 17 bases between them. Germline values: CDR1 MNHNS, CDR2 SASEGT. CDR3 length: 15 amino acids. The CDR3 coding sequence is TGTGCCAGCAGTGACGATGGGGGGCAAGGGGATGAGCAGTTCTTC. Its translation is CASSDDGGQGDEQFF.

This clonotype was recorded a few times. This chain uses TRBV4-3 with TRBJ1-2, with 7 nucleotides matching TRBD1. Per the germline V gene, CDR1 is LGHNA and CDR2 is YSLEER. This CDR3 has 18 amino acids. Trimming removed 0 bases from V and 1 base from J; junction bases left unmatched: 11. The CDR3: CASSQDRRWAGGNYGYTF. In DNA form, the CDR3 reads TGCGCCAGCAGCCAAGATCGGCGTTGGGCAGGGGGTAACTATGGCTACACCTTC.

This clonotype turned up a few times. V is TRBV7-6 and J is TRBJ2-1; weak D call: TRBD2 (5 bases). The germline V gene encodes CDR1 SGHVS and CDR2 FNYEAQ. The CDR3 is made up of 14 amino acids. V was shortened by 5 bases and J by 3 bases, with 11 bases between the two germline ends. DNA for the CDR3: TGTGCCAGCAGCCCCGGGGTCGTCTACAATGAGCAGTTCTTC. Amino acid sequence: CASSPGVVYNEQFF.

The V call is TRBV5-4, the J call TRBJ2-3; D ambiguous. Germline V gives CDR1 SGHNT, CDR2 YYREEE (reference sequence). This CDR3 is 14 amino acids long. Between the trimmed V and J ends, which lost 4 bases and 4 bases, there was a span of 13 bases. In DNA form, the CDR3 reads TGTGCCAGCAGCACGTCTCGCCCCCCAGATACGCAGTATTTT. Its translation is CASSTSRPPDTQYF.

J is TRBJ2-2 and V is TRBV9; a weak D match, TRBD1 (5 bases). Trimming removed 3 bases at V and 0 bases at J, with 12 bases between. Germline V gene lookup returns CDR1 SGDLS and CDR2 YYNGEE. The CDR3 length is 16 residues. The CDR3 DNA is TGTGCCAGCAGCGCACGGACACCTCCGAACACCGGGGAGCTGTTTTTT. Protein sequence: CASSARTPPNTGELFF.

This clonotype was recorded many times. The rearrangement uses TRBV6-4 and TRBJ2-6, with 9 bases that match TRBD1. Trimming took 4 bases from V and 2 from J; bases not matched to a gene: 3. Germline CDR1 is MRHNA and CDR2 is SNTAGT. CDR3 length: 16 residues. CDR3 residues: CASSVTGGAGANVLTF. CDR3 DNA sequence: TGTGCCAGCAGTGTGACAGGGGGAGCTGGGGCCAACGTCCTGACTTTC.

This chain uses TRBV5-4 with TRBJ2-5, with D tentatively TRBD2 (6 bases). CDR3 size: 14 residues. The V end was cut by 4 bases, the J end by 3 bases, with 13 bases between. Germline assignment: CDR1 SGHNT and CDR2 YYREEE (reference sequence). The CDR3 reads CASSEASVEETQYF. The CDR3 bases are TGTGCCAGCAGCGAGGCTAGCGTCGAAGAGACCCAGTACTTC. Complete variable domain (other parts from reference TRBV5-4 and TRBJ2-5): ETGVTQSPTHLIKTRGQQVTLRCSSQSGHNTVSWYQQALGQGPQFIFQYYREEENGRGNFPPRFSGLQFPNYSSELNVNALELDDSALYLCASSEASVEETQYFGPGTRLLVL.

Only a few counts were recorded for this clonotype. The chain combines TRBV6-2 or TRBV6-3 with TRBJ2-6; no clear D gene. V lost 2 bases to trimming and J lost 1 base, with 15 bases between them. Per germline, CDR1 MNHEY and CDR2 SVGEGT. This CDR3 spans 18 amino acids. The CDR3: CASSYPPGVVSGANVLTF. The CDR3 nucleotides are TGTGCCAGCAGTTACCCCCCCGGAGTCGTTTCTGGGGCCAACGTCCTGACTTTC.

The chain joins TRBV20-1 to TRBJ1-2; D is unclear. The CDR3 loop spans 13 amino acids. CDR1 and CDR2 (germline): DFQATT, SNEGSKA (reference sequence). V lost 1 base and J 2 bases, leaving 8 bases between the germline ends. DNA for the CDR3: TGCAGTGCTAGAGGTCCGAAGAACTATGGCTACACCTTC. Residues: CSARGPKNYGYTF.

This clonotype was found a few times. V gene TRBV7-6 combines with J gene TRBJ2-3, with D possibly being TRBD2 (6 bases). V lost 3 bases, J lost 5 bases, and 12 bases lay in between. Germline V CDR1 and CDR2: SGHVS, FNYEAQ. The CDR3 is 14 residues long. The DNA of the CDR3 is TGTGCCAGCAGCTTGGGCGGGACGGGAGATACGCAGTATTTT. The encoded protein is CASSLGGTGDTQYF.

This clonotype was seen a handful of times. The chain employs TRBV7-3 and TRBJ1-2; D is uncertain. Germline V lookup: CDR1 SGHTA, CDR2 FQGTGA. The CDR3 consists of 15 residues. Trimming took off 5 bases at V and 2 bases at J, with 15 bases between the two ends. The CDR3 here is CASSPAGGPNYGYTF. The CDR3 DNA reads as TGTGCCAGCAGCCCAGCGGGCGGACCCAACTATGGCTACACCTTC.